This T cell receptor (beta chain) was sequenced in a study of blood T cell repertoires in COVID-19. Study background: The United States, Italy and Spain provided the acute and convalescent COVID-19 samples. PBMCs, B-cell-depleted T cells, or T cells provided the cDNA or gDNA that made up the material.

Methods used by the authors: Researchers report that nucleated cell counts were estimated from reference gene primer amplification. Produced via immunoSEQ multiplex PCR; TCRdb's table is partial and in-frame only. The D gene and trimming were derived from the DNA, and the V and J assignments and clone size from that table. The repertoire holds about 64,000 clones, just over 85% seen once, with approximately 45% in the top ten. The sample consisted of peripheral blood. This receptor was obtained from a woman aged 55-75 years with COVID-19, enrolled during active disease.

The chain's CDR3 is CAISDPTREGGEQYF. The CDR3 nucleotides read TGTGCCATCAGTGACCCCACCCGGGAGGGGGGCGAGCAGTACTTC. The chain is built from TRBV10-3 and TRBJ2-7; the match to TRBD2 covers 8 bases. This CDR3 comprises 15 residues. From germline, CDR1 is ENHRY and CDR2 SYGVKD. The J segment lost 6 bases and the V segment lost 3 bases, leaving 10 bases of the junction unmatched.